The sequence of this T cell receptor beta chain was determined in a study of blood T cell repertoires in COVID-19. About the research overall: Some COVID-19 samples were acute and others convalescent; all came from the United States, Italy and Spain. In each case, the material was cDNA or gDNA derived from T cells, B-cell-depleted T cells, or PBMCs.

This CDR3 region has 13 residues. Trimming stripped 0 bases from V and 5 bases from J, with 8 bases between. Germline CDR1 reads MGHRA; CDR2 reads YSYEKL. TCRdb's table, derived via immunoSEQ multiplex PCR, lists solely in-frame clones and lacks some. The table shows nearly 90,000 clones, with 90% occurring only once. The sequence was obtained from a man aged 18 to 29 with COVID-19, enrolled during active disease. The genes are TRBV4-1 and TRBJ2-7; the D is unclear. The specimen sequenced was peripheral blood. CDR3 bases: TGCGCCAGCAGCCAAGACGTGGCAAACGAGCAGTACTTC. Translated, it gives CASSQDVANEQYF.